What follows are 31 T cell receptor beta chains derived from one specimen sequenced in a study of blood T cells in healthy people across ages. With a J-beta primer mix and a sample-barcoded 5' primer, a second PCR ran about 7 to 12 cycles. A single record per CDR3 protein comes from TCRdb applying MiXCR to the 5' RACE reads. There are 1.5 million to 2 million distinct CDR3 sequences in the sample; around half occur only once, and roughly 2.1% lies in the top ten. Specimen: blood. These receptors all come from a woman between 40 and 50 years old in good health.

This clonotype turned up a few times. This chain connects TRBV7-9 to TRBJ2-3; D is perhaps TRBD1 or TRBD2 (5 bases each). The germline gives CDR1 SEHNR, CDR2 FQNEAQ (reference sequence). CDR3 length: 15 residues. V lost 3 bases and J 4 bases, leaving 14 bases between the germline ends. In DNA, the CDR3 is TGTGCCAGCAGCTTTGGGGACGCGGAGGCAGATACGCAGTATTTT. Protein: CASSFGDAEADTQYF.

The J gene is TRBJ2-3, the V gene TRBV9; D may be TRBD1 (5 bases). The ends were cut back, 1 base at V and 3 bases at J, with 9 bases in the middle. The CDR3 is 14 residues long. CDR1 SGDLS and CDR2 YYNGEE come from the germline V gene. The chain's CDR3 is CASSVQQGTDTQYF. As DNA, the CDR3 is TGTGCCAGCAGCGTACAGCAGGGTACAGATACGCAGTATTTT.

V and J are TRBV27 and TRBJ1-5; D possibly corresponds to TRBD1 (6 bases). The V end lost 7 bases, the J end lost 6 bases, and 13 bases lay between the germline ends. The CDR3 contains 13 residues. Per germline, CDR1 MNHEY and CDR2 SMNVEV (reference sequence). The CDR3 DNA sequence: TGTGCCAGCACCCACAGGGCGGGTCAGCCCCAGCATTTT. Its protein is CASTHRAGQPQHF.

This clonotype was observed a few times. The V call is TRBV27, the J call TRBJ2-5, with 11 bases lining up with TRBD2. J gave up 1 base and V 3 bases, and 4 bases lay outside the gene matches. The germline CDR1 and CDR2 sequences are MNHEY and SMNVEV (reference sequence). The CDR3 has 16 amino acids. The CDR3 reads CASSFLAGGGQETQYF. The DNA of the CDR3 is TGTGCCAGCAGTTTCCTAGCGGGGGGAGGCCAAGAGACCCAGTACTTC.

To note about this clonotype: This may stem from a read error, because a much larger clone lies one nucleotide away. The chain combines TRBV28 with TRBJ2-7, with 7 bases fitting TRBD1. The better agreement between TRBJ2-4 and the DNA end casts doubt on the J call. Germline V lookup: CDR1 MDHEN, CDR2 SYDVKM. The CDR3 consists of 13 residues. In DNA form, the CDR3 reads TGTGCCAGCAGTTTAGCAGGGGGAAGCATTCAGTACTTC. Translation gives CASSLAGGSIQYF.

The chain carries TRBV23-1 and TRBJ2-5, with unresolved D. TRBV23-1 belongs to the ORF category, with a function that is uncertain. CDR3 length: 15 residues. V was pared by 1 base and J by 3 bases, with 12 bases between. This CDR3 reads CASSQWSDTEETQYF. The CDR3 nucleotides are TGCGCCAGCAGTCAATGGTCCGACACCGAAGAGACCCAGTACTTC.

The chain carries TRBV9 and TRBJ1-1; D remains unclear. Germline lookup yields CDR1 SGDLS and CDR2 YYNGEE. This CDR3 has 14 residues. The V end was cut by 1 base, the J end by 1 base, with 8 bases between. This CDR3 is CASSVSHKNTEAFF. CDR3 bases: TGTGCCAGCAGCGTATCACACAAGAACACTGAAGCTTTCTTT.

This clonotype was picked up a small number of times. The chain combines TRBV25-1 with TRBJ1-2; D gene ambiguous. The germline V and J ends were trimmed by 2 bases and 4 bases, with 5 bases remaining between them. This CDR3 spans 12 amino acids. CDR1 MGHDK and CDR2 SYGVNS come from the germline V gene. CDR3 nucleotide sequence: TGTGCCAGCAGTGAACTCCTCTATGGCTACACCTTC. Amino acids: CASSELLYGYTF.

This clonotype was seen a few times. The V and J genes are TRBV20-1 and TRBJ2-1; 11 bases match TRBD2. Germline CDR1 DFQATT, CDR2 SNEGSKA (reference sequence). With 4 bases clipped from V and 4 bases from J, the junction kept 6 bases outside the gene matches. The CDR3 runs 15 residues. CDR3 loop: CSATLAGGSYNEQFF. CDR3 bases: TGCAGTGCTACCTTAGCGGGGGGGAGTTACAATGAGCAGTTCTTC.

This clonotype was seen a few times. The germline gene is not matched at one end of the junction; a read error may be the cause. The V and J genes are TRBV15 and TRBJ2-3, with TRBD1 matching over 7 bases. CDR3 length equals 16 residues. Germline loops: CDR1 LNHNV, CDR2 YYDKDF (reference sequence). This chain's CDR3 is CATSTGTALGTDTQYF. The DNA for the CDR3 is TGTGCCACCAGCACAGGGACAGCCCTTGGCACGGATACGCAGTATTTT.

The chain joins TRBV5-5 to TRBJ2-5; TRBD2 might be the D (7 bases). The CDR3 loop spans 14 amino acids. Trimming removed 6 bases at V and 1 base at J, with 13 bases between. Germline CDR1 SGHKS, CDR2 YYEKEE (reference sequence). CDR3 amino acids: CASTWRGPQETQYF. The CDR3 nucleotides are TGTGCCAGCACCTGGCGGGGGCCCCAAGAGACCCAGTACTTC.

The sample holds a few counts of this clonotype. The CDR3 region is CSARAGIRDEQFF. DNA for the CDR3: TGCAGTGCTAGAGCGGGGATCAGGGATGAGCAGTTCTTC. The chain links TRBV20-1 to TRBJ2-1; D is perhaps TRBD1 or TRBD2 (5 bases each). V was cut by 1 base and J by 8 bases, with 12 bases left in between. CDR1 DFQATT and CDR2 SNEGSKA come from the germline V gene (reference sequence). This CDR3 spans 13 amino acids.

Written as DNA, the CDR3 is TGTGCCAGCAGCTTAGCCCCCGGACAGGCCTCTGAACATGGCTACACCTTC. Amino acids: CASSLAPGQASEHGYTF. The chain links TRBV7-2 to TRBJ1-2, with 7 positions matching TRBD1. CDR3 size: 17 residues. V was clipped by 0 bases and J by 6 bases; unmatched bases: 13. CDR1 and CDR2 from the germline V gene are SGHTA and FQGNSA. Full variable domain (missing parts from reference TRBV7-2 and TRBJ1-2): GAGVSQSPSNKVTEKGKDVELRCDPISGHTALYWYRQSLGQGLEFLIYFQGNSAPDKSGLPSDRFSAERTGGSVSTLTIQRTQQEDSAVYLCASSLAPGQASEHGYTFGSGTRLTVV.

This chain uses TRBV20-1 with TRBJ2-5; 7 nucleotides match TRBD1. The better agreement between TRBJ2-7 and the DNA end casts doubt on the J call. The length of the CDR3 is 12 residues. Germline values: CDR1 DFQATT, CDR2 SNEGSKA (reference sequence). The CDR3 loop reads CSRRGQAYEQYF. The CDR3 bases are TGCAGCCGTCGAGGACAGGCCTACGAGCAGTACTTC.

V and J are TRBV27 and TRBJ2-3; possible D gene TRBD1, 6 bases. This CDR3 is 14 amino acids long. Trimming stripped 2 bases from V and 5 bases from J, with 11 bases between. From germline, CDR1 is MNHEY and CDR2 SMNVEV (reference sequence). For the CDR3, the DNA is TGTGCCAGCAGTTTACAGGGGTCGAAAGATACGCAGTATTTT. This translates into CASSLQGSKDTQYF.

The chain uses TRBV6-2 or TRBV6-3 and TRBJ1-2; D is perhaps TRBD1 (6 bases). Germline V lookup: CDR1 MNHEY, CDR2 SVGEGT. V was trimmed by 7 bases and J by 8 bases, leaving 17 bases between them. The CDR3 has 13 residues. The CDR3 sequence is CASIGQSALGYTF. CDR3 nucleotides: TGTGCCAGCATCGGACAGTCAGCGCTCGGCTACACCTTC.

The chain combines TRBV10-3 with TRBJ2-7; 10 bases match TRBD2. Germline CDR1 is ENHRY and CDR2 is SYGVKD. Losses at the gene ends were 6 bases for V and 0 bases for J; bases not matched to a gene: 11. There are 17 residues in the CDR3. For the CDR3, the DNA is TGTGCCATCAGGGGGCCCCCGGAGCGGGGGGGCTCCTACGAGCAGTACTTC. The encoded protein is CAIRGPPERGGSYEQYF.

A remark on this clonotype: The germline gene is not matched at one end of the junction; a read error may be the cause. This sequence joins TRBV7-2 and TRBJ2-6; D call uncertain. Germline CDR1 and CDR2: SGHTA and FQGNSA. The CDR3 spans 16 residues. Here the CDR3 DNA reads TGTGCCAGTAGCTCCAAAGGAGTCTCTGGGGCCAACGTCCTGACTTTC. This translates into CASSSKGVSGANVLTF.

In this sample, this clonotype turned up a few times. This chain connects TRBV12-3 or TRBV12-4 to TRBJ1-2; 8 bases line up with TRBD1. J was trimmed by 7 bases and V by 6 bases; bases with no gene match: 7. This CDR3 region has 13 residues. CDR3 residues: CASRHQGAVGYTF. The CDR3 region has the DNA TGTGCCAGCAGACATCAGGGGGCTGTTGGCTACACCTTC.

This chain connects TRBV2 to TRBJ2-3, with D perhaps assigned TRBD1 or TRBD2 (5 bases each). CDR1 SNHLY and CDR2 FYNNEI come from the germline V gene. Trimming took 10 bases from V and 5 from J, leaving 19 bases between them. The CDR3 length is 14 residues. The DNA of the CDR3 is TGTGCCACCTGCCGGGACGGTGGGGGAGATACGCAGTATTTT. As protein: CATCRDGGGDTQYF.

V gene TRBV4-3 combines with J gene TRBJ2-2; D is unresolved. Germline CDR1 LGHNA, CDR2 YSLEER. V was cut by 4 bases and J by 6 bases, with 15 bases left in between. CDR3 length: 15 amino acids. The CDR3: CASSPGSRDPGELFF. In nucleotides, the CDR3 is TGCGCCAGCAGCCCTGGGTCTAGGGATCCCGGGGAGCTGTTTTTT.

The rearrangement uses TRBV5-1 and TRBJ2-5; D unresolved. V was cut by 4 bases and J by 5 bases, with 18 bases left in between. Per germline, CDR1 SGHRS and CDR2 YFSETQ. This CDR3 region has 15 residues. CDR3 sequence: CASSPAPSGWETQYF. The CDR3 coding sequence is TGCGCCAGCAGCCCAGCTCCGTCCGGGTGGGAGACCCAGTACTTC. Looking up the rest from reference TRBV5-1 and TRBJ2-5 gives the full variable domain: KAGVTQTPRYLIKTRGQQVTLSCSPISGHRSVSWYQQTPGQGLQFLFEYFSETQRNKGNFPGRFSGRQFSNSRSEMNVSTLELGDSALYLCASSPAPSGWETQYFGPGTRLLVL.

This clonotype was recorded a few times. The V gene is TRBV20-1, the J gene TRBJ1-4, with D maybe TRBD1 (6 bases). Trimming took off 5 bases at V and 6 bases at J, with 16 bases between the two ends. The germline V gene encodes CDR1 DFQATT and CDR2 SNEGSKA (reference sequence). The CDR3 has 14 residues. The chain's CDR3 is CSAVEGGSDEKLFF. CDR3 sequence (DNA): TGCAGTGCTGTCGAAGGGGGATCGGATGAAAAACTGTTTTTT.

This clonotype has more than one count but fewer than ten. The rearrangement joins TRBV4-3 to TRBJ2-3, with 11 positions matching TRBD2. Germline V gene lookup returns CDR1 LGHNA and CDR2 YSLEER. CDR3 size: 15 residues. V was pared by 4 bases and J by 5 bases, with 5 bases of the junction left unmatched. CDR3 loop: CASSPGTSGRDTQYF. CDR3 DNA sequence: TGCGCCAGCAGCCCCGGGACTAGCGGACGAGATACGCAGTATTTT.

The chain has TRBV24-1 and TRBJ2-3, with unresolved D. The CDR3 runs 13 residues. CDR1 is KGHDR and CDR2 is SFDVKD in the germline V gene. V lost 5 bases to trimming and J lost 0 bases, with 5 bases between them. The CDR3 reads CATSGSSTDTQYF. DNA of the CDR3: TGTGCCACCAGTGGCTCTAGCACAGATACGCAGTATTTT.

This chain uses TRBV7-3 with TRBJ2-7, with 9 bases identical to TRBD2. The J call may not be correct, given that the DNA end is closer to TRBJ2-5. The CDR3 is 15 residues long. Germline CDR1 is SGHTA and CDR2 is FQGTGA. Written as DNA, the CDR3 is TGTGCCAGCAGCCCCTTAGCGGGGGTGGGAGAGACCCAGTACTTC. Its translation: CASSPLAGVGETQYF.

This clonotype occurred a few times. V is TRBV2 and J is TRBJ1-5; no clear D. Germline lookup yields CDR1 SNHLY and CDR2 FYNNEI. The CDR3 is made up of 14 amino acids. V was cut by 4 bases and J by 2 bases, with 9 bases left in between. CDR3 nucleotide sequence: TGTGCCAGCAGTGGGGGTTTTGGCAATCAGCCCCAGCATTTT. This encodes CASSGGFGNQPQHF.

The CDR3 loop reads CASSPTPGYSTEAFF. The CDR3 DNA reads as TGTGCCAGCAGTCCGACCCCGGGTTACTCCACTGAAGCTTTCTTT. The gene calls are TRBV12-3 or TRBV12-4 and TRBJ1-1; D not certain. CDR3 length: 15 residues. The V end was cut by 5 bases, the J end by 4 bases, with 17 bases between.

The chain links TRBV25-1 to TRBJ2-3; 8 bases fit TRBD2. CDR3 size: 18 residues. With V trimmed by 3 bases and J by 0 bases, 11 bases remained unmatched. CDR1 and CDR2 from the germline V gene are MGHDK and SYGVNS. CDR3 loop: CASSERDAGGLSTDTQYF. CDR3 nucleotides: TGTGCCAGCAGTGAGAGGGATGCGGGGGGCCTTAGCACAGATACGCAGTATTTT.

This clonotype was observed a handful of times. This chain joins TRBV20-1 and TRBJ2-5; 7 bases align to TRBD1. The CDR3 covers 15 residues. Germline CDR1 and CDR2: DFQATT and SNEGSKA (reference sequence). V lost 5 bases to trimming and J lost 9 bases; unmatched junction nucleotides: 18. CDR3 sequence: CSASRPGTEGAAQYF. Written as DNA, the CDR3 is TGCAGTGCTTCCCGTCCCGGGACAGAGGGGGCCGCCCAGTACTTC.

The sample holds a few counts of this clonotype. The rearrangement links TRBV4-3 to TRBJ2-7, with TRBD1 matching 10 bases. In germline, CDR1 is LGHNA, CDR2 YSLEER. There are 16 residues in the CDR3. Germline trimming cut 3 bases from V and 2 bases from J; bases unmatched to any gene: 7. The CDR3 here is CASSQTRGQGAYEQYF. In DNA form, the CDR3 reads TGCGCCAGCAGCCAGACCAGAGGACAGGGGGCCTACGAGCAGTACTTC.